This is a list of T cell receptor beta chains from one sample in a study of blood T cell repertoires in COVID-19. Measured with immunoSEQ multiplex PCR; TCRdb has only the in-frame clones, and not every one. Of roughly 200,000 clones listed, 75% to 90% are singletons. The sequenced sample consisted of peripheral blood. These receptors were obtained from a man aged 55-75 years with acute or convalescent COVID-19. Each CDR3 is given without its conserved first and last residue. The order of the fields is J gene, D gene, CDR3 length, V gene, CDR3 protein. A D gene is named only where the DNA matches it firmly.

>TRBJ2-7|NA|12|TRBV3-1/TRBV3-2
ASSPRRSSYEQY
>TRBJ2-7|TRBD1|11|TRBV27
ASSLRQGDEQY
>TRBJ1-5|NA|13|TRBV4-1
ASSQATTSNQPQH
>TRBJ2-2|NA|15|TRBV23-1
ASSQETPRSNTGELF
>TRBJ2-3|TRBD2|18|TRBV7-6
ASSPLAGTSGRAGTDTQY
>TRBJ2-7|TRBD1|12|TRBV5-1
ASSLARGLYEQY
>TRBJ1-2|TRBD1|13|TRBV11-2
ASSLDRGINYGYT
>TRBJ1-6|TRBD1|12|TRBV5-1
ASSKGQGHSPLH
>TRBJ1-1|TRBD1|11|TRBV27
ASKTQGDTEAF
>TRBJ2-7|TRBD1|10|TRBV30
AFGTGSHEQY
>TRBJ2-1|NA|13|TRBV24-1
ATSVTGGSYNEQF
>TRBJ2-1|TRBD2|16|TRBV7-9
ASSRGFALAGESYEQF
>TRBJ1-1|NA|12|TRBV7-9
ASSLEGRNTEAF
>TRBJ1-6|NA|11|TRBV3-1/TRBV3-2
ASSQGGKSPLH
>TRBJ2-1|NA|8|TRBV27
ASPTGERF
>TRBJ2-1|TRBD2|12|TRBV6-5
ASRKTGTSNEQF
>TRBJ1-5|NA|13|TRBV19
ASKPIIHTNQPQH
>TRBJ1-5|NA|12|TRBV10-3
AISADLDDQPQH
>TRBJ2-2|NA|12|TRBV14
ASSQRSNTGELF
>TRBJ1-1|TRBD1|13|TRBV6-2/TRBV6-3
ASSRQGSGGTEAF
>TRBJ1-1|NA|11|TRBV7-3
ASSLNPGTEAF
>TRBJ2-2|NA|12|TRBV6-5
ASSRTANTGELF
>TRBJ1-1|NA|15|TRBV7-9
ASSLGQPGAMNTEAF
>TRBJ1-5|TRBD1|16|TRBV27
ASREGDRRGDSNQPQH
>TRBJ2-7|TRBD1|12|TRBV7-8
ASSSTTGNHEQY
>TRBJ1-1|NA|12|TRBV2
ASRPVELSSRAF
>TRBJ1-5|NA|13|TRBV7-9
ASSLAQGANQPQH
>TRBJ1-5|NA|12|TRBV18
ASSPLASAQPQH
>TRBJ1-2|NA|11|TRBV2
ASSSTVIYGYT
>TRBJ1-2|TRBD1|11|TRBV19
ASLPTGGNGYT
>TRBJ2-7|NA|10|TRBV7-8
ASKTDTYEQY
>TRBJ2-1|TRBD1|17|TRBV11-2
ASSPTGTGSTSSYNEQF
>TRBJ1-2|NA|12|TRBV28
ASTQRRGAAGYT
>TRBJ1-2|NA|10|TRBV29-1
SVDPGTYGYT
>TRBJ2-2|NA|14|TRBV7-9
ASRPPGLRNTGELF
>TRBJ2-1|TRBD2|12|TRBV6-5
ASTPGGSYNEQF
>TRBJ1-4|NA|12|TRBV29-1
SVKPGSANEKLF
>TRBJ2-3|TRBD2|12|TRBV30
AWSLGGSGDTQY
>TRBJ2-7|NA|11|TRBV5-1
ASSFEGSYEQY
>TRBJ2-1|NA|11|TRBV5-1
ASSLGQGTEQF
>TRBJ2-1|NA|13|TRBV5-6
ASSLALDYNNEQF
>TRBJ2-3|NA|12|TRBV18
ASSQGGGTDTQY
>TRBJ2-1|TRBD2|13|TRBV7-2
ASSFGLAGLNEQF
>TRBJ2-1|NA|10|TRBV9
ASSAVGSRLF
>TRBJ2-2|NA|10|TRBV9
ASSVGVGELF
>TRBJ2-7|NA|10|TRBV28
ASLDNLYEQY
>TRBJ2-2|TRBD2|12|TRBV10-1
ASRTGGNTGELF
>TRBJ2-1|TRBD1|13|TRBV3-1/TRBV3-2
ASSRQGAPYNEQF
>TRBJ2-2|TRBD2|15|TRBV14
ASSQERLAGVGGELF
>TRBJ2-7|TRBD1|12|TRBV2
ASRVGQPSYEQY
>TRBJ2-7|TRBD2|14|TRBV5-1
ASSLEGLAGVGAQY
>TRBJ1-2|NA|13|TRBV30
AWSRGRILNYGYT
>TRBJ2-7|TRBD2|12|TRBV5-5
ASSIAGGNYEQY
>TRBJ2-3|TRBD2|14|TRBV7-3
ASSQLAGAGRDTQY
>TRBJ2-7|TRBD1|13|TRBV4-3
ASSQDWGQGYEQY